Below are 18 T cell receptor beta chains sequenced from a single sample in a study of T-cell memory formation after mild COVID-19. TCRdb ran MiXCR on the 5' RACE reads and lists one entry per CDR3 protein. Of 300,000 to 350,000 distinct CDR3 sequences in the sample, approximately 19% were seen once. The sequencing sample was made of PBMCs or a T cell subset sorted from them (not recorded which). The receptors were sampled from a man between 18 and 29 years old who had mild COVID-19 (a few samples of this study predate the infection). Cell type and time point are not known.

This clonotype was seen only a few times. V gene TRBV5-6 combines with J gene TRBJ1-5, with 10 bases that match TRBD1. Germline CDR1 SGHDT, CDR2 YYEEEE. Losses at the gene ends were 4 bases for V and 2 bases for J; bases not matched to a gene: 3. The CDR3 spans 15 residues. The CDR3, as DNA: TGTGCCAGCAGCGTGACAGGGGGCGGCAATCAGCCCCAGCATTTT. Protein product: CASSVTGGGNQPQHF.

This clonotype was counted between two and nine times. The chain carries TRBV28 and TRBJ1-1, with D maybe TRBD1 (5 bases). The CDR3 spans 16 residues. Germline V gene sequence: CDR1 MDHEN, CDR2 SYDVKM. The V end was cut by 2 bases, the J end by 1 base, with 14 bases between. The CDR3 sequence is CASSLPYSRGNTEAFF. As DNA, the CDR3 is TGTGCCAGCAGTTTACCGTATTCAAGGGGGAACACTGAAGCTTTCTTT. Complete variable domain (other parts from reference TRBV28 and TRBJ1-1): DVKVTQSSRYLVKRTGEKVFLECVQDMDHENMFWYRQDPGLGLRLIYFSYDVKMKEKGDIPEGYSVSREKKERFSLILESASTNQTSMYLCASSLPYSRGNTEAFFGQGTRLTVV.

This clonotype was observed a handful of times. Here the CDR3 reads CASSLDQGRYEQYF. The CDR3 coding sequence is TGTGCCAGCAGCTTAGATCAGGGGCGCTACGAGCAGTACTTC. The rearrangement links TRBV7-2 to TRBJ2-7, with D perhaps matching TRBD1 (6 bases). CDR1 and CDR2 from the germline V gene are SGHTA and FQGNSA. Between the trimmed V and J ends, which lost 1 base and 3 bases, there was a span of 10 bases. This CDR3 is 14 amino acids long. Using reference TRBV7-2 and TRBJ2-7 for the parts outside the CDR3, the full variable domain is GAGVSQSPSNKVTEKGKDVELRCDPISGHTALYWYRQSLGQGLEFLIYFQGNSAPDKSGLPSDRFSAERTGGSVSTLTIQRTQQEDSAVYLCASSLDQGRYEQYFGPGTRLTVT.

The chain has TRBV6-1 and TRBJ2-3; D not certain. Germline V gene data show CDR1 as MNHNS and CDR2 as SASEGT. V lost 8 bases and J 2 bases, leaving 11 bases between the germline ends. This CDR3 contains 13 residues. The CDR3 region is CASWEGFTDTQYF. In nucleotides, the CDR3 is TGTGCCAGCTGGGAAGGGTTCACAGATACGCAGTATTTT.

The chain joins TRBV25-1 to TRBJ2-7; 9 nucleotides line up with TRBD1. Germline loops: CDR1 MGHDK, CDR2 SYGVNS. The ends lost 5 bases at V and 6 bases at J; junction bases unmatched: 5. This CDR3 is built from 13 residues. Here the CDR3 reads CASSLSDRGEQYF. DNA of the CDR3: TGTGCCAGCAGTCTTTCGGACAGGGGCGAGCAGTACTTC.

This clonotype appeared a few times. This rearrangement joins TRBV20-1 to TRBJ1-5; possibly TRBD1 for D (5 bases). Germline loops: CDR1 DFQATT, CDR2 SNEGSKA (reference sequence). The CDR3 is made up of 16 amino acids. Trimming removed 6 bases from V and 9 bases from J, with 27 bases in between. DNA for the CDR3: TGCAGTGCGACCGAATTGGGGGTACCGCGGGCAGGGCCCCAGCATTTT. This sequence encodes CSATELGVPRAGPQHF.

The rearrangement joins TRBV5-1 to TRBJ2-1; no reliable D call. The CDR3 covers 17 residues. V was cut by 2 bases and J by 0 bases, with 15 bases left in between. The germline V gene encodes CDR1 SGHRS and CDR2 YFSETQ. This CDR3 is CASSLGKHISSYNEQFF. Here the CDR3 DNA reads TGCGCCAGCAGCTTAGGCAAACACATCAGCTCCTACAATGAGCAGTTCTTC. The complete variable domain, with remaining parts taken from reference TRBV5-1 and TRBJ2-1, reads KAGVTQTPRYLIKTRGQQVTLSCSPISGHRSVSWYQQTPGQGLQFLFEYFSETQRNKGNFPGRFSGRQFSNSRSEMNVSTLELGDSALYLCASSLGKHISSYNEQFFGPGTRLTVL.

In nucleotides, the CDR3 is TGTGCCAGCAGCTCGGTGAGGGGGCGCGGGAACTATGGCTACACCTTC. This gives the protein CASSSVRGRGNYGYTF. The gene calls are TRBV5-6 and TRBJ1-2; 7 bases are a match to TRBD1. This CDR3 spans 16 amino acids. Germline V gene data show CDR1 as SGHDT and CDR2 as YYEEEE. Trimming at V came to 3 bases and at J to 2 bases, leaving 10 bases not matched to a gene.

The genes are TRBV4-1 and TRBJ1-4, with 7 nucleotides matching TRBD1. CDR1 and CDR2 from the germline V gene are MGHRA and YSYEKL. The CDR3 loop spans 15 amino acids. V dropped 4 bases and J dropped 8; count of bases not matched to a gene: 10. DNA for the CDR3: TGCGCCAGCAGCCGAATACAGGGGTTGGACGAAAAACTGTTTTTT. It encodes CASSRIQGLDEKLFF.

The rearrangement joins TRBV29-1 to TRBJ1-1; tentatively, D is TRBD1 (6 bases). The CDR3 loop spans 14 amino acids. Between the trimmed V and J ends, which lost 1 base and 6 bases, there was a span of 15 bases. Germline assignment: CDR1 SQVTM and CDR2 ANQGSEA. CDR3: CSVEGSAKGAEAFF. CDR3 bases: TGCAGCGTTGAAGGTTCAGCAAAGGGGGCTGAAGCTTTCTTT.

The chain recombines TRBV4-1 with TRBJ2-5, with a possible D match to TRBD2 (7 bases). Between the trimmed V and J ends, which lost 1 base and 4 bases, there was a span of 19 bases. In germline, CDR1 is MGHRA, CDR2 YSYEKL. The CDR3 totals 17 residues. CDR3 region: CASSQVGTGGHGETQYF. The CDR3 DNA reads as TGCGCCAGCAGCCAAGTCGGAACGGGGGGCCATGGAGAGACCCAGTACTTC.

The J gene is TRBJ2-3, the V gene TRBV27, with 11 bases matching TRBD1. CDR1 is MNHEY, CDR2 SMNVEV, per germline (reference sequence). Unmatched junction bases numbered 8, after V lost 4 bases and J lost 5 bases. The CDR3 contains 16 residues. The CDR3 DNA reads as TGTGCCAGCAGTTCCCTGGCCGGGACAGGGGGAGATACGCAGTATTTT. Protein: CASSSLAGTGGDTQYF.

The chain is built from TRBV6-5 and TRBJ2-1; 11 positions match TRBD2. The CDR3 is made up of 17 amino acids. Germline CDR1 is MNHEY and CDR2 is SVGAGI. The V gene end was trimmed by 4 bases and the J gene end by 5 bases; junction bases not matched to a gene: 10. The CDR3, as DNA: TGTGCCAGCAGTTCGGTATTGGGACTAGCGGCAGACAATGAGCAGTTCTTC. Its translation: CASSSVLGLAADNEQFF.

Only a few counts were recorded for this clonotype. V and J are TRBV29-1 and TRBJ2-4; D might be TRBD1 (5 bases). The CDR3 is 12 amino acids. The germline V gene has CDR1 SQVTM and CDR2 ANQGSEA. V lost 3 bases and J 3 bases, leaving 6 bases between the germline ends. The CDR3 spells CSVETDKNIQYF. Written as DNA, the CDR3 is TGCAGCGTTGAGACAGACAAAAACATTCAGTACTTC.

The chain has TRBV5-1 and TRBJ1-2; no firm D call. The CDR3 runs 15 residues. The ends were cut back, 2 bases at V and 6 bases at J, with 17 bases in the middle. Per the germline V gene, CDR1 is SGHRS and CDR2 is YFSETQ. CDR3 sequence reads: CASSLNSYVKDGYTF. CDR3 nucleotides: TGCGCCAGCAGCTTAAACTCGTACGTTAAGGATGGCTACACCTTC.

This clonotype was detected a few times. CDR3 loop: CSAAGQGFRSETQYF. DNA for the CDR3: TGCAGTGCAGCGGGACAGGGATTTCGGTCGGAGACCCAGTACTTC. The V gene is TRBV20-1, the J gene TRBJ2-5; TRBD1 agrees at 9 bases. CDR1 and CDR2 from the germline V gene are DFQATT and SNEGSKA (reference sequence). This CDR3 is built from 15 residues. V dropped 6 bases and J dropped 5; count of bases not matched to a gene: 13.

The chain links TRBV5-4 to TRBJ1-1, with TRBD1 as a possible D gene (6 bases). Germline V gene lookup returns CDR1 SGHNT and CDR2 YYREEE (reference sequence). V was shortened by 0 bases and J by 2 bases, with 14 bases between the two germline ends. The length of the CDR3 is 16 residues. The CDR3 DNA sequence: TGTGCCAGCAGCTTGGGTAAGACAGGCCCTAACACTGAAGCTTTCTTT. This translates into CASSLGKTGPNTEAFF.

This chain joins TRBV10-3 and TRBJ2-5; perhaps TRBD1 as D (6 bases). CDR1 is ENHRY and CDR2 is SYGVKD in the germline V gene. With 9 bases removed from V and 0 bases from J, the gap between germline ends came to 14 bases. The CDR3 consists of 14 residues. In DNA, the CDR3 is TGTGCCATTGCCGGGACAATGTACCAAGAGACCCAGTACTTC. This translates into CAIAGTMYQETQYF.